The 18 T cell receptor beta chains below all came from one sample that was sequenced in a study of metastatic and nonmetastatic thyroid tumors. TCRdb re-analyzed the PCR reads through MiXCR. The table records approximately 17,000 clones, around 30% of them present only once. Thyroid surgery was performed in patients who had received no treatment beforehand. What was sequenced was tumor tissue. These receptors were taken from a female donor with papillary thyroid cancer or a benign thyroid nodule (not recorded which). Some clones in this sample may be carry-over from other donors' samples.

Worth noting for this clone: Lacking the conserved final phenylalanine or tryptophan, this CDR3 likely reflects a read error. The rearrangement uses TRBV24-1 and TRBJ2-7; D possibly uses TRBD1 or TRBD2 (5 bases each). Germline values: CDR1 KGHDR, CDR2 SFDVKD. CDR3 length equals 15 residues. V was pared by 4 bases and J by 5 bases, with 17 bases between. The CDR3, as DNA: TGTGCCACCAGTGACCCCAGGAAGGGGAGTGACGAGCAGTACTTA. As protein: CATSDPRKGSDEQYL.

The chain carries TRBV6-1 and TRBJ2-7; TRBD2 matches at 11 bases. The CDR3 is 19 residues long. The junction had 16 bases not matched to a gene; V was cut back by 4 bases and J by 2 bases. CDR1 and CDR2 from the germline V gene are MNHNS and SASEGT. The DNA of the CDR3 is TGTGCCAGCAGTGCAAGGGGAAGACTAGCGGGAAAGTGGGCCTACGAGCAGTACTTC. It yields the protein CASSARGRLAGKWAYEQYF.

The rearrangement links TRBV10-1 to TRBJ2-5; 8 nucleotides align to TRBD2. V lost 0 bases to trimming and J lost 5 bases; unmatched junction nucleotides: 5. This CDR3 has 15 amino acids. Germline CDR1 is WNHNN and CDR2 is SYGVQD (reference sequence). The CDR3 sequence: CASSESRGGAETQYF. In DNA, the CDR3 is TGCGCCAGCAGTGAGTCACGGGGGGGAGCGGAGACCCAGTACTTC.

Details on this clone: At one of its ends the junction is not consistent with the germline gene, which may arise from a read error. The chain employs TRBV6-2 or TRBV6-3 and TRBJ2-6; TRBD2 matches 7 bases. CDR1 is MNHEY and CDR2 is SVGEGT in the germline V gene. The CDR3 totals 18 residues. CDR3 region: CATGLEGGHRSGAKVLTF. The CDR3 nucleotides read TGTGCCACCGGACTAGAGGGAGGCCATCGCTCTGGGGCCAAAGTCCTGACTTTC.

This clone has ten or more counts. This chain connects TRBV5-1 to TRBJ2-3; possible D gene TRBD2, 5 bases. This CDR3 is built from 12 residues. Trimming shortened V by 0 bases and J by 7 bases, and 6 bases separated the two germline ends. CDR1 and CDR2 (germline): SGHRS, YFSETQ. As DNA, the CDR3 is TGCGCCAGCAGCTTGGACGGGAATACGCAGTATTTT. Translated, it gives CASSLDGNTQYF.

This clone came up a few times. The chain has TRBV12-3 or TRBV12-4 and TRBJ1-6; D possibly corresponds to TRBD1 (6 bases). The CDR3 length is 15 residues. V was pared by 6 bases and J by 6 bases, with 15 bases between. The CDR3 protein is CASSIQGQGNSPLHF. DNA of the CDR3: TGTGCCAGCAGCATACAGGGTCAGGGTAATTCACCCCTCCACTTT.

This clone is labeled medium-sized. The chain carries TRBV24-1 and TRBJ2-1, with D perhaps TRBD1 or TRBD2 (6 bases each). The CDR3 has 16 residues. V lost 9 bases and J lost 1, with 18 bases in between. Germline V gene lookup returns CDR1 KGHDR and CDR2 SFDVKD. CDR3 nucleotides: TGTGCCACCGCAGGGGACGGGAGTAGATCCTACAATGAGCAGTTCTTC. It codes for CATAGDGSRSYNEQFF.

This chain uses TRBV5-6 with TRBJ2-1, with TRBD2 matching over 10 bases. The CDR3 contains 16 residues. V shed 2 bases, J shed 7 bases, and the junction held 9 bases outside the gene matches. CDR1 is SGHDT and CDR2 is YYEEEE in the germline V gene. The CDR3 DNA sequence: TGTGCCAGCAGCTTCCTGGGAGCGGGAGGGCGGAATGAGCAGTTCTTC. Translation gives CASSFLGAGGRNEQFF.

V gene TRBV5-1 combines with J gene TRBJ1-2; D unclear. The CDR3 runs to 12 residues. Germline CDR1 and CDR2: SGHRS and YFSETQ. V lost 5 bases, J lost 2 bases, and 7 bases lay in between. The CDR3, as DNA: TGCGCCAGCAGGCACGGCAACTATGGCTACACCTTC. Translating it yields CASRHGNYGYTF.

By share, this clone counts as medium-sized (0.01 to 0.1%). The chain carries TRBV6-1 and TRBJ1-2; D gene uncertain. Trimming pared 8 bases from V and 0 bases from J, leaving 4 bases between. Per germline, CDR1 MNHNS and CDR2 SASEGT. This CDR3 comprises 11 residues. In nucleotides, the CDR3 is TGTGCCAGCCACACTAACTATGGCTACACCTTC. Translation gives CASHTNYGYTF.

This clone was observed at least ten times. V is TRBV28 and J is TRBJ1-4; D unresolved. Germline CDR1 reads MDHEN; CDR2 reads SYDVKM. This CDR3 contains 15 residues. V was pared by 4 bases and J by 8 bases, with 17 bases between. The CDR3 reads CASSSPKTRGEKLFF. The CDR3, as DNA: TGTGCCAGCAGTTCTCCCAAAACACGAGGAGAAAAACTGTTTTTT.

This clone was detected many times. The gene calls are TRBV19 and TRBJ2-1; no definite D call. V dropped 3 bases and J dropped 2 bases, with 5 bases sitting between them. The CDR3 contains 13 residues. From germline, CDR1 is LNHDA and CDR2 SQIVND (reference sequence). The CDR3 region is CASSILAYNEQFF. CDR3 DNA sequence: TGTGCCAGTAGTATTCTGGCCTACAATGAGCAGTTCTTC. Full variable domain (rest looked up from reference TRBV19 and TRBJ2-1): DGGITQSPKYLFRKEGQNVTLSCEQNLNHDAMYWYRQDPGQGLRLIYYSQIVNDFQKGDIAEGYSVSREKKESFPLTVTSAQKNPTAFYLCASSILAYNEQFFGPGTRLTVL.

V usage is TRBV4-1 and J usage is TRBJ1-5; no clear D gene. The CDR3 is 15 amino acids. Germline assignment: CDR1 MGHRA and CDR2 YSYEKL. V was shortened by 1 base and J by 0 bases, with 7 bases between the two germline ends. DNA of the CDR3: TGCGCCAGCAGCCAAGGGCGGTATAGCAATCAGCCCCAGCATTTT. As protein: CASSQGRYSNQPQHF.

This clone occurred a few times. This could be a read error, since a much larger clone is one nucleotide away. The chain uses TRBV20-1 and TRBJ2-4, with TRBD1 as a possible D gene (6 bases). V was clipped by 0 bases and J by 1 base, with 10 bases between them. The CDR3 is 15 residues long. Germline V gives CDR1 DFQATT, CDR2 SNEGSKA (reference sequence). This chain's CDR3 is CSARDAQGAKNIQYF. The CDR3 nucleotides are TGCAGTGCTAGAGATGCTCAGGGGGCCAAAAACATTCAGTACTTC.

This clone has a count of ten or more. The CDR3 DNA reads as TGTGCCAGCAGCCCCTCCCGACTAGCGCAAGAGACCCAGTACTTC. Translation: CASSPSRLAQETQYF. The chain recombines TRBV27 with TRBJ2-5, with 8 bases matching TRBD2. CDR1 and CDR2 (germline): MNHEY, SMNVEV (reference sequence). This CDR3 has 15 residues. V shed 6 bases, J shed 2 bases, and the junction held 8 bases outside the gene matches.

The chain carries TRBV5-1 and TRBJ1-4; perhaps TRBD1 as D (6 bases). CDR1 SGHRS and CDR2 YFSETQ come from the germline V gene. Trimming took off 5 bases at V and 6 bases at J, with 20 bases between the two ends. This CDR3 comprises 16 residues. CDR3 in DNA: TGCGCCAGCAGGCCGACACCGGGACAACCGGATGAAAAACTGTTTTTT. It codes for CASRPTPGQPDEKLFF.

This clone is large. V usage is TRBV6-2 or TRBV6-3 and J usage is TRBJ2-7; unclear D gene. CDR3 length: 12 residues. The V gene's germline CDR1 is MNHEY and CDR2 SVGEGT. Trimming left V 4 bases short and J 7 bases short, with 11 bases between. The CDR3 loop reads CASSFRRREQYF. For the CDR3, the DNA is TGTGCCAGCAGTTTCCGAAGGCGGGAGCAGTACTTC.

The chain employs TRBV19 and TRBJ1-1, with D unclear. CDR1 is LNHDA and CDR2 is SQIVND in the germline V gene (reference sequence). There are 13 residues in the CDR3. V lost 5 bases to trimming and J lost 5 bases, with 12 bases between them. The CDR3 reads CASSPSPKTEAFF. CDR3 coding DNA: TGTGCCAGTAGTCCTTCCCCAAAGACTGAAGCTTTCTTT. Supplemented by reference TRBV19 and TRBJ1-1, the full variable domain reads DGGITQSPKYLFRKEGQNVTLSCEQNLNHDAMYWYRQDPGQGLRLIYYSQIVNDFQKGDIAEGYSVSREKKESFPLTVTSAQKNPTAFYLCASSPSPKTEAFFGQGTRLTVV.